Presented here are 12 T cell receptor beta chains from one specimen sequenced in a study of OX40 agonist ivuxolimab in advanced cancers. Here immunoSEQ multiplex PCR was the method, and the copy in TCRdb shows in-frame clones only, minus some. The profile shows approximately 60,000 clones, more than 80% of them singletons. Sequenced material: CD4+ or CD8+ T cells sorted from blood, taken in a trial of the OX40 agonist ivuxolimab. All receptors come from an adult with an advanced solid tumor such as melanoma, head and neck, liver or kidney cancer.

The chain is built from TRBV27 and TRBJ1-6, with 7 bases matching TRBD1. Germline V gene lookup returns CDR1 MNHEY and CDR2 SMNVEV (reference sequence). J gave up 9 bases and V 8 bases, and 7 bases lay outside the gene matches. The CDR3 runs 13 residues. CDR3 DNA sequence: TGTGCCAGCGCTACAGGGGTGGGTTCACCCCTCCACTTT. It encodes CASATGVGSPLHF.

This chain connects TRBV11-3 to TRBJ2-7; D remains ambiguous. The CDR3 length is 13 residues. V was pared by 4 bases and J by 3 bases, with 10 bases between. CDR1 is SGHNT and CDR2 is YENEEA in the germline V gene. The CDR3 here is CASSSPNSYEQYF. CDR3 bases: TGTGCCAGCAGCTCACCTAACAGCTACGAGCAGTACTTC.

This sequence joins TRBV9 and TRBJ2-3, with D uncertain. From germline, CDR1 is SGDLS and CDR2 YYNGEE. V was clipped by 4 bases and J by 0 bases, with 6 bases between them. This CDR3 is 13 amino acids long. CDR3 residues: CASSRLSTDTQYF. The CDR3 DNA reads TGTGCCAGCAGCAGGCTGAGCACAGATACGCAGTATTTT.

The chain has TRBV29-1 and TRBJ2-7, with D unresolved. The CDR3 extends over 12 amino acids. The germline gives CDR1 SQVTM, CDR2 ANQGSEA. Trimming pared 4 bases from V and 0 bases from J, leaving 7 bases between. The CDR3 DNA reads TGCAGCGTTGTTTCGAACTCCTACGAGCAGTACTTC. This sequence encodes CSVVSNSYEQYF.

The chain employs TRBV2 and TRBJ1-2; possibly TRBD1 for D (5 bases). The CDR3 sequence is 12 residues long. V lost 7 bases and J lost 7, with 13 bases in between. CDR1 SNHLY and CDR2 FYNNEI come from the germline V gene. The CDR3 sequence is CASTLAQGGYTF. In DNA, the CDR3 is TGTGCCAGCACTCTGGCTCAGGGTGGCTACACCTTC.

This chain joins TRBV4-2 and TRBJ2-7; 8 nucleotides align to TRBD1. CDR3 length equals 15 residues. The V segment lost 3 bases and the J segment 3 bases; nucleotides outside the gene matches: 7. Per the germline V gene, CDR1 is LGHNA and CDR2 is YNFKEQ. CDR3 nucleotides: TGTGCCAGCAGCCACATACAGGGGGACGACTACGAGCAGTACTTC. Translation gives CASSHIQGDDYEQYF.

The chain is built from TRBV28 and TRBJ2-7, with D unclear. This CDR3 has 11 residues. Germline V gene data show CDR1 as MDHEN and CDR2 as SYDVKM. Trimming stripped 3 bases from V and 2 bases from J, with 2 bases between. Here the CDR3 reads CASSLAYEQYF. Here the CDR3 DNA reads TGTGCCAGCAGTTTGGCCTACGAGCAGTACTTC.

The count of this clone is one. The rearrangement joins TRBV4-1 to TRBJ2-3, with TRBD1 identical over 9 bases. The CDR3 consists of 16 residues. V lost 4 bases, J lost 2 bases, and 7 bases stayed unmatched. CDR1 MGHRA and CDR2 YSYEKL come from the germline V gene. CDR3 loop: CASSPLGQGNTDTQYF. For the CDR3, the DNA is TGCGCCAGCAGCCCCCTGGGACAGGGAAACACAGATACGCAGTATTTT.

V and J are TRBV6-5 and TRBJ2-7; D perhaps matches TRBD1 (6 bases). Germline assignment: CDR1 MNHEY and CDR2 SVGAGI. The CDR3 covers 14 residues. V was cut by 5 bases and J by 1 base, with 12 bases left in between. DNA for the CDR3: TGTGCCAGCAGTCTAACAGGGATTTCCTACGAGCAGTACTTC. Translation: CASSLTGISYEQYF.

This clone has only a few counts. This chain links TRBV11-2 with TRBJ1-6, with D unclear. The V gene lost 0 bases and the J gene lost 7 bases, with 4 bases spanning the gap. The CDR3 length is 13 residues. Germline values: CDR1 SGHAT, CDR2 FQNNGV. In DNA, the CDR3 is TGTGCCAGCAGCTTAGATCTAAATTCACCCCTCCACTTT. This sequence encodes CASSLDLNSPLHF.

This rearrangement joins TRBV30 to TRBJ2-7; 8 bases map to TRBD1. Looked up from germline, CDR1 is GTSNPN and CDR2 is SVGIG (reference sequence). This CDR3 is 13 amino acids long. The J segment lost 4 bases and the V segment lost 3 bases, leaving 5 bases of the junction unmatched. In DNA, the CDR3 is TGTGCCTGGAGGTATCAGGGGGCTTACGAGCAGTACTTC. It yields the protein CAWRYQGAYEQYF.

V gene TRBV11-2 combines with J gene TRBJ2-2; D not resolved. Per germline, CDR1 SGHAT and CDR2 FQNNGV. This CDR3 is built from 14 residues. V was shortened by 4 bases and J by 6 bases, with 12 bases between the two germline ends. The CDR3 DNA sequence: TGTGCCAGCAGCTCCTGGACCGCGGCCGGGGAGCTGTTTTTT. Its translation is CASSSWTAAGELFF.